This TCR beta chain came from a study of blood T cell repertoires in COVID-19. Study-wide background: The United States, Italy and Spain supplied acute and convalescent COVID-19 samples.

In the authors' methods: Reference gene primers were amplified, and this amplification served to estimate nucleated cell counts. Sequencing used immunoSEQ multiplex PCR; TCRdb keeps in-frame clones, though not all of them. V and J calls and clone size come straight from that table; D and trimming were deduced from the DNA. The data hold about 170,000 clones, with more than 75% observed a single time. Germline-derived CDR1 and CDR2 are MDHEN and SYDVKM. V was clipped by 10 bases and J by 0 bases, with 7 bases between them. This CDR3 is built from 12 residues. The chain carries TRBV28 and TRBJ1-3; D unresolved. The sequence came from a man between 18 and 35 years old with COVID-19, enrolled during active disease. Sequencing was performed on peripheral blood. The CDR3 DNA reads as TGTGCCACGTCGTCCTCTGGAAACACCATATATTTT. Residues: CATSSSGNTIYF.